This T cell receptor (beta chain) comes out of a study of beta chain features in type 1 diabetes. Findings and limits, study-wide: PCR might favor shorter templates, equally in patients and controls.

In its sample, this clone was seen many times. Antigen: not known. Every isolated RNA sample was fully reverse transcribed, so sequencing captured expressed TCRB transcripts. The protocol was immunoSEQ multiplex PCR, while the TCRdb copy is restricted to in-frame clones and leaves out a portion. The sample lists around 290,000 clones, around 7.8% occurring once. The V gene's germline CDR1 is SGHNT and CDR2 YYREEE (reference sequence). This CDR3 contains 14 residues. V was trimmed by 4 bases and J by 3 bases, leaving 12 bases between them. The chain combines TRBV5-4 with TRBJ2-3, with D maybe TRBD2 (5 bases). This sequence originates from a woman aged 18-29 years in good health. Sequencing was done on a sample of central memory CD4+ T cells from blood. CDR3 coding DNA: TGTGCCAGCAGCGCCCTCCTAGCTACAGATACGCAGTATTTT. It specifies CASSALLATDTQYF. Together with reference TRBV5-4 and TRBJ2-3, the CDR3 gives the full variable domain: ETGVTQSPTHLIKTRGQQVTLRCSSQSGHNTVSWYQQALGQGPQFIFQYYREEENGRGNFPPRFSGLQFPNYSSELNVNALELDDSALYLCASSALLATDTQYFGPGTRLTVL.